Presented here are 2 T cell receptor beta chains from one specimen sequenced in a study of spatial heterogeneity in lung cancer. MiXCR, run by TCRdb on the 5' RACE reads, gives a single entry per CDR3 protein. The data show some 110,000 distinct CDR3 sequences, 9% to 15% seen once. As for time point: blood at routine non-recurrence follow-up after resection. Unsorted whole RNA of tumor, nontumor lung or frozen PBMC was sequenced. The sequences come from PBMCs, collected at follow-up. Receptors were obtained from a male donor with early-stage non-small cell lung cancer.

This clonotype turned up a few times. The V gene is TRBV7-3, the J gene TRBJ2-4, with D possibly TRBD2 on 5 matching bases. The CDR3 sequence is 18 residues long. Germline V CDR1 and CDR2: SGHTA, FQGTGA. V lost 5 bases, J lost 0 bases, and 20 bases lay in between. The CDR3 DNA reads as TGTGCCAGCAGCGATCTAGCCATGGACCCAGTAGCCAAAAACATTCAGTACTTC. Amino acids: CASSDLAMDPVAKNIQYF.

J is TRBJ2-7 and V is TRBV5-1, with D tentatively TRBD1 (5 bases). V gave up 4 bases and J gave up 5 bases, with 13 bases separating them. This CDR3 comprises 13 residues. The germline gives CDR1 SGHRS, CDR2 YFSETQ. DNA of the CDR3: TGCGCCAGCAGCCTGGACCAGGGCGACGAGCAGTACTTC. This translates into CASSLDQGDEQYF.